The rows below give T cell receptor beta chains drawn from one sample of a study of T-cell memory formation after mild COVID-19. TCRdb called the 5' RACE reads again in MiXCR, with one record for every CDR3 protein. The table has 300,000 to 350,000 distinct CDR3 sequences, roughly 13% seen once. Material: PBMCs or a T cell subset sorted from them (not recorded which). Source of these receptors: a man aged 18 to 30 who had mild COVID-19 (a few samples of this study predate the infection). Cell type and time point are not known. CDR3s include the opening cysteine and the closing phenylalanine or tryptophan. Each record gives: clone size, V gene, D gene, J gene, CDR3 protein, CDR3 DNA. D genes are given only for firm matches. For some rows the clone size is stated as once, few or many, or as a class when expanded; others skip it.

>NA|TRBV12-3/TRBV12-4|TRBD2|TRBJ2-2
CASRGTGTRGAGELFF
TGTGCCAGCAGAGGGACCGGGACTAGGGGCGCCGGGGAGCTGTTTTTT
>NA|TRBV29-1|NA|TRBJ1-2
CSVSARGTYGYTF
TGCAGCGTTAGTGCCAGGGGCACTTATGGCTACACATTC
>NA|TRBV7-2|NA|TRBJ2-1
CASSLGDGYDEQFF
TGTGCCAGCAGCTTAGGGGACGGCTACGATGAGCAGTTCTTC
>NA|TRBV5-1|NA|TRBJ2-2
CASSLAQVKTGELFF
TGCGCCAGCAGCTTGGCACAGGTGAAGACCGGGGAGCTGTTTTTT
>NA|TRBV4-3|NA|TRBJ2-3
CSSSQERDTQYF
TGCTCCAGCAGCCAAGAGAGGGATACGCAGTATTTT
>few|TRBV7-9|TRBD1|TRBJ2-7
CASSPRQGPQTYEQYF
TGTGCCAGCAGCCCGCGACAGGGGCCCCAAACCTACGAGCAGTACTTC
>few|TRBV28|NA|TRBJ1-2
CASKGDGLFYGYTF
TGTGCCAGCAAAGGTGACGGTCTTTTCTATGGCTACACCTTC
>few|TRBV25-1|NA|TRBJ1-6
CASSRGLRSPLHF
TGTGCCAGCAGCCGGGGGTTGCGTTCACCCCTCCACTTT
>few|TRBV5-1|NA|TRBJ2-3
CASSPGTALDTQYF
TGCGCCAGCAGCCCCGGGACGGCGCTAGATACGCAGTATTTT
>many|TRBV5-1|NA|TRBJ2-2
CASSRINSGTGELFF
TGCGCCAGCAGCCGGATTAATTCGGGCACCGGGGAGCTGTTTTTT
>NA|TRBV4-3|NA|TRBJ1-5
CASSQDTDGNQPQHF
TGCGCCAGCAGCCAAGATACGGACGGAAATCAGCCCCAGCATTTT
>few|TRBV27|NA|TRBJ1-6
CASSFGGFFHF
TGTGCCAGCAGTTTTGGGGGGTTCTTCCACTTT
>few|TRBV7-2|NA|TRBJ1-6
CVSTITFGQSPLHF
TGTGTCAGCACCATTACTTTCGGTCAGTCACCCCTCCACTTT
>NA|TRBV12-3/TRBV12-4|NA|TRBJ1-5
CASSLGGSQPQHF
TGTGCCAGCAGTTTGGGGGGGAGTCAGCCCCAGCATTTT
>NA|TRBV7-9|NA|TRBJ1-1
CASSLIFGAFF
TGTGCCAGCAGCTTAATCTTTGGCGCTTTCTTT
>NA|TRBV7-2|NA|TRBJ1-4
CASSPAIGVHEKLFF
TGTGCCAGCAGCCCCGCCATAGGAGTACATGAAAAACTGTTTTTT
>NA|TRBV12-3/TRBV12-4|TRBD2|TRBJ2-1
CASTSGSYNEQFF
TGTGCCAGTACTAGCGGTTCCTACAATGAGCAGTTCTTC
>few|TRBV6-5|TRBD2|TRBJ2-2
CASSYGTSGGGTGELFF
TGTGCCAGCAGTTACGGGACTAGCGGGGGCGGCACCGGGGAGCTGTTTTTT
>NA|TRBV7-2|NA|TRBJ2-2
CASSLATVKNTGELFF
TGTGCCAGCAGCTTAGCGACGGTTAAGAACACCGGGGAGCTGTTTTTT
>many|TRBV4-3|TRBD1|TRBJ2-7
CASSQGRDRVPYEQYF
TGCGCCAGCAGCCAAGGCCGGGACAGGGTACCCTACGAGCAGTACTTC
>NA|TRBV29-1|TRBD2|TRBJ2-5
CSGGGGETQYF
TGCAGCGGCGGGGGAGGTGAGACCCAGTACTTC
>NA|TRBV30|TRBD1|TRBJ2-7
CAWSKDRGQYF
TGTGCCTGGAGTAAGGACAGGGGGCAGTACTTC
>NA|TRBV7-2|TRBD2|TRBJ2-2
CASSLRASGGITGELFF
TGTGCCAGCAGCTTACGAGCTAGCGGGGGGATCACCGGGGAGCTGTTTTTT
>NA|TRBV20-1|TRBD2|TRBJ2-1
CSARDWTSLDEQFF
TGCAGTGCTAGAGATTGGACTAGCTTGGATGAGCAGTTCTTC
>NA|TRBV6-2/TRBV6-3|TRBD1|TRBJ2-3
CATYRGLGTDTQYF
TGTGCCACCTACAGGGGGCTTGGGACAGATACGCAGTATTTT
>few|TRBV10-3|NA|TRBJ2-5
CAIRTPYQETQYF
TGTGCCATCAGAACACCGTACCAAGAGACCCAGTACTTC
>many|TRBV6-5|NA|TRBJ2-2
CASSYSPGQSGELFF
TGTGCCAGCAGTTACTCACCCGGCCAGTCCGGGGAGCTGTTTTTT
>few|TRBV9|TRBD1|TRBJ2-6
CASSAVPGQGADGANVLTF
TGTGCCAGCAGCGCCGTCCCGGGACAGGGGGCAGACGGGGCCAACGTCCTGACTTTC
>NA|TRBV20-1|NA|TRBJ1-3
CSDGVTGNTIYF
TGCAGCGACGGGGTGACTGGAAACACCATATATTTT
>NA|TRBV7-8|NA|TRBJ1-1
CASGVGRARGVNTEAFF
TGTGCCAGCGGTGTCGGCAGGGCGCGGGGAGTTAACACTGAAGCTTTCTTT
>few|TRBV11-2|NA|TRBJ2-3
CASSLFLDTQYF
TGTGCCAGCAGCTTATTCCTAGATACGCAGTATTTT
>few|TRBV11-2|TRBD1|TRBJ2-1
CASSKADRVHEQFF
TGTGCCAGCAGCAAAGCGGACAGGGTGCATGAGCAGTTCTTC
>NA|TRBV27|TRBD1|TRBJ2-7
CASSLYPGTGNYEQYF
TGTGCCAGCAGTCTCTACCCGGGGACAGGGAATTACGAGCAGTACTTC
>few|TRBV5-6|TRBD2|TRBJ2-2
CASSPFAGVNGELFF
TGTGCCAGCAGCCCCTTCGCGGGGGTTAACGGGGAGCTGTTTTTT
>NA|TRBV21-1|NA|TRBJ2-3
CASSKGGQGQSPVSTDTQYF
TGTGCCAGCAGCAAGGGGGGCCAGGGACAGAGCCCTGTTAGCACAGATACGCAGTATTTT
>NA|TRBV7-8|NA|TRBJ2-5
CASSLTYGRGPVGETQYF
TGTGCCAGCAGCCTAACCTACGGGCGGGGGCCAGTGGGAGAGACCCAGTACTTC
>NA|TRBV12-3/TRBV12-4|NA|TRBJ2-2
CASSHRRRYTGELFF
TGTGCCAGCAGTCACAGACGGCGGTACACCGGGGAGCTGTTTTTT
>many|TRBV9|TRBD1|TRBJ1-1
CASSVGTYGTASSNTEAFF
TGTGCCAGCAGCGTGGGAACCTACGGGACAGCCTCTAGTAACACTGAAGCTTTCTTT
>NA|TRBV10-3|TRBD1|TRBJ2-7
CAISARDRGSYEQYF
TGTGCCATCAGTGCTCGGGACAGGGGATCCTACGAGCAGTACTTC
>few|TRBV7-9|TRBD1|TRBJ1-6
CASSPRDSNSPLHF
TGTGCCAGCAGCCCCAGGGACAGCAATTCACCCCTCCACTTT
>few|TRBV7-2|TRBD2|TRBJ2-3
CASRSGAAPGRDTQYF
TGTGCCAGCAGAAGCGGGGCAGCCCCCGGTCGGGATACGCAGTATTTT
>many|TRBV6-5|NA|TRBJ1-2
CASSSDSPTRGYTF
TGTGCCAGCAGTTCCGACTCGCCCACGAGGGGCTACACCTTC
>many|TRBV6-2/TRBV6-3|NA|TRBJ2-5
CASSRDGEETQYF
TGTGCCAGCAGTCGGGACGGAGAAGAGACCCAGTACTTC
>few|TRBV18|NA|TRBJ1-1
CASSPPKNTEAFF
TGTGCCAGCTCACCCCCCAAGAACACTGAAGCTTTCTTT
>many|TRBV24-1|TRBD1|TRBJ2-7
CATSDSRAGGEEQYF
TGTGCCACCAGTGACTCCCGCGCAGGGGGCGAAGAGCAGTACTTC
>NA|TRBV12-3/TRBV12-4|NA|TRBJ1-4
CASRTGLEKLFF
TGTGCCAGCAGGACAGGACTTGAAAAACTGTTTTTT
>few|TRBV6-6|NA|TRBJ2-5
CASTPRTASQETQYF
TGTGCCAGCACCCCCCGGACAGCGAGCCAAGAGACCCAGTACTTC
>NA|TRBV19|TRBD1|TRBJ2-7
CASSRQGKYEQYF
TGTGCCAGTAGCAGACAGGGAAAATACGAGCAGTACTTC
>NA|TRBV10-3|NA|TRBJ2-1
CAISAGAPTNEQFF
TGTGCCATCAGTGCTGGGGCGCCCACCAATGAGCAGTTCTTC
>few|TRBV6-2/TRBV6-3|TRBD2|TRBJ2-2
CAHAGGPGELFF
TGTGCCCACGCGGGGGGGCCCGGGGAGCTGTTTTTT
>few|TRBV10-3|NA|TRBJ1-1
CAISEGVGYTEAFF
TGTGCCATCAGTGAAGGGGTGGGGTACACTGAAGCTTTCTTT
>NA|TRBV12-3/TRBV12-4|NA|TRBJ2-2
CASSLVVIGELFF
TGTGCCAGCAGTTTGGTGGTTATCGGGGAGCTGTTTTTT
>NA|TRBV6-6|NA|TRBJ1-5
CASSFSGNYQPQHF
TGTGCCAGCAGTTTTTCAGGGAATTATCAGCCCCAGCATTTT
>many|TRBV5-1|NA|TRBJ2-3
CASSLNNSPDTQYF
TGCGCCAGCAGTCTTAATAACAGCCCAGATACGCAGTATTTT
>many|TRBV5-6|TRBD2|TRBJ2-7
CASSGGGAYEQYF
TGTGCCAGCAGCGGCGGGGGGGCTTACGAGCAGTACTTC